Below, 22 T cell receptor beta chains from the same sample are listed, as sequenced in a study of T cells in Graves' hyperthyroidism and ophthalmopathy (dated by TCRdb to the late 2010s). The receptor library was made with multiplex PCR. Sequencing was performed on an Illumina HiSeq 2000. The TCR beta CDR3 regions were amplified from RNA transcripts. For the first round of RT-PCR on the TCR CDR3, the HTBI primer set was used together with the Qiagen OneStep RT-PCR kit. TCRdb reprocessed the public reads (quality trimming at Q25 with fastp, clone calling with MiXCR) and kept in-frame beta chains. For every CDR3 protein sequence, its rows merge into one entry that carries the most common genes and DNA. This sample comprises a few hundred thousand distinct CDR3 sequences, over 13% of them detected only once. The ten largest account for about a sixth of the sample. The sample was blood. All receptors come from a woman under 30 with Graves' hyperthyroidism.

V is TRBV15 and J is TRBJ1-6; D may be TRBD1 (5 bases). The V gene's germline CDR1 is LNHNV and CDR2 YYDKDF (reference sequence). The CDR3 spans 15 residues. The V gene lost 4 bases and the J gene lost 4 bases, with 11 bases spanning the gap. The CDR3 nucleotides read TGTGCCACCAGCACCCGGGACTCATATAATTCACCCCTCCACTTT. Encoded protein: CATSTRDSYNSPLHF.

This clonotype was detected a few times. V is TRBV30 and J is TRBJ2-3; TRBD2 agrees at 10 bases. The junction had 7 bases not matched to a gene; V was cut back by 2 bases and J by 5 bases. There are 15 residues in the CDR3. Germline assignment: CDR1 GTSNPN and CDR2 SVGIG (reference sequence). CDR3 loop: CAWSPLAGVVDTQYF. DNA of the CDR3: TGTGCCTGGAGTCCCCTAGCGGGAGTGGTAGATACGCAGTATTTT. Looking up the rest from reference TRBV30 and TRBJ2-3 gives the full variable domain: SQTIHQWPATLVQPVGSPLSLECTVEGTSNPNLYWYRQAAGRGLQLLFYSVGIGQISSEVPQNLSASRPQDRQFILSSKKLLLSDSGFYLCAWSPLAGVVDTQYFGPGTRLTVL.

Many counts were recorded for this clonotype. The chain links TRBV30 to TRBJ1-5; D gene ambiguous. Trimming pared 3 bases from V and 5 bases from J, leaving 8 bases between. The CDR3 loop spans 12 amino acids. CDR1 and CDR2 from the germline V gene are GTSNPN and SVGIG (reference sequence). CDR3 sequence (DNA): TGTGCCTGGAGCCCCCCGGATCAGCCCCAGCATTTT. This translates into CAWSPPDQPQHF.

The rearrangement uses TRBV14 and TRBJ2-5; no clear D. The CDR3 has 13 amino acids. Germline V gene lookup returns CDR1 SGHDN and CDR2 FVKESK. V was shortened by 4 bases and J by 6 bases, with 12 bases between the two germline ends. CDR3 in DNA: TGTGCCAGCAGCCGCGTAGGTGGTAAGACCCAGTACTTC. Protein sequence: CASSRVGGKTQYF.

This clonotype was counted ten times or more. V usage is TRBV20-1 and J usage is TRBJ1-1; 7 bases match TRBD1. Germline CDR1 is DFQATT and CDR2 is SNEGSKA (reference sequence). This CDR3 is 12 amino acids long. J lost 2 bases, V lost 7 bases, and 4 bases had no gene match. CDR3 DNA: TGCAGTGGGAGGGGGCCTAACACTGAAGCTTTCTTT. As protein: CSGRGPNTEAFF.

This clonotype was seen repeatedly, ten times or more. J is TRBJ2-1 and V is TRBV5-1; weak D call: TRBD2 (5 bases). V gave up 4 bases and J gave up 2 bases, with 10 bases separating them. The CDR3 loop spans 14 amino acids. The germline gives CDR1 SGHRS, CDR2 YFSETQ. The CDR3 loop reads CASSPSGTYNEQFF. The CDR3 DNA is TGCGCCAGCAGCCCGAGCGGAACCTACAATGAGCAGTTCTTC.

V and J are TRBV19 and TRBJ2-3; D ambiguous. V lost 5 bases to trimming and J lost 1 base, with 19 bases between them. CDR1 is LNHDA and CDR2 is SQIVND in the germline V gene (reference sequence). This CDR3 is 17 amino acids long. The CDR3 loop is CASSAQRLTSRTDTQYF. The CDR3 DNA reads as TGTGCCAGTAGTGCCCAGCGTTTGACGTCTCGCACAGATACGCAGTATTTT.

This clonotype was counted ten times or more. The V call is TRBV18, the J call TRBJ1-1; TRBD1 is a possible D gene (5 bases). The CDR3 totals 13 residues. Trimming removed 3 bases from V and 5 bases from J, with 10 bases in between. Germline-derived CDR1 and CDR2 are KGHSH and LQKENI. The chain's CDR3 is CASSPGTGTEAFF. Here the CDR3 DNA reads TGTGCCAGCTCACCCGGTACAGGTACTGAAGCTTTCTTT.

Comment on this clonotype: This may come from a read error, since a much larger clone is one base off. The CDR3 region has the DNA TGTGCCAGCAGTTTCGGGCCGCGCAATGAGCAGTTCTTC. Translated: CASSFGPRNEQFF. The chain carries TRBV12-3 or TRBV12-4 and TRBJ2-1; no clear D gene. The CDR3 has 13 residues. V gave up 3 bases and J gave up 6 bases, with 9 bases separating them.

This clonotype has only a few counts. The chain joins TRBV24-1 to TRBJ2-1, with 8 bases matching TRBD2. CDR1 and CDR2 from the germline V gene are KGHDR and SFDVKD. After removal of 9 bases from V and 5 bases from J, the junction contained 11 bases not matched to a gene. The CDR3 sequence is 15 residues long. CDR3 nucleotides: TGTGCCACCGGGAGCGGGAGTGGTGGGCACAATGAGCAGTTCTTC. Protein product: CATGSGSGGHNEQFF.

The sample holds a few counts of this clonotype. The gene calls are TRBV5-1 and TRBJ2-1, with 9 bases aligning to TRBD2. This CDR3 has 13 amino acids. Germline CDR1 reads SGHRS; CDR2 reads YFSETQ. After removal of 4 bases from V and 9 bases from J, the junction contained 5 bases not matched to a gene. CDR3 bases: TGCGCCAGCAGCGATAGCGGGAGAGTTGAGCAGTTCTTC. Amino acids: CASSDSGRVEQFF.

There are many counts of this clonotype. This CDR3 is CAWSGLPSGDTEAFF. The CDR3 nucleotides read TGTGCCTGGAGTGGGCTCCCCTCAGGGGACACTGAAGCTTTCTTT. The chain uses TRBV30 and TRBJ1-1; D is perhaps TRBD1 (6 bases). Per the germline V gene, CDR1 is GTSNPN and CDR2 is SVGIG (reference sequence). V gave up 1 base and J gave up 3 bases, with 15 bases separating them. CDR3 size: 15 residues.

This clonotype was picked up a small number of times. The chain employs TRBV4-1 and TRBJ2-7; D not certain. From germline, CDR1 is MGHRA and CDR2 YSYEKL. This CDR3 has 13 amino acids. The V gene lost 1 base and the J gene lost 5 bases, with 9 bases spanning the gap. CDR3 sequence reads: CASSQGPTNEQYF. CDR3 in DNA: TGCGCCAGCAGCCAAGGCCCCACGAACGAGCAGTACTTC.

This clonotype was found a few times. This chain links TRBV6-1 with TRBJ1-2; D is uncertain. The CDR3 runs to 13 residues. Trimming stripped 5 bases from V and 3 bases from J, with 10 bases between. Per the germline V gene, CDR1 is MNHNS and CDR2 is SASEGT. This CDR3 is CASSLIKYYGYTF. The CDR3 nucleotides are TGTGCCAGCAGTTTGATAAAGTACTATGGCTACACCTTC.

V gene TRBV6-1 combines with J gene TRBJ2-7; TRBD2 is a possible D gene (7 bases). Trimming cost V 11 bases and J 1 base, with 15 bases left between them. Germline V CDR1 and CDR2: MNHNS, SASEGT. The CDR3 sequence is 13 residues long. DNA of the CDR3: TGTGCCGGATCTCGGGGGGCATCCTACGAGCAGTACGTC. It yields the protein CAGSRGASYEQYV.

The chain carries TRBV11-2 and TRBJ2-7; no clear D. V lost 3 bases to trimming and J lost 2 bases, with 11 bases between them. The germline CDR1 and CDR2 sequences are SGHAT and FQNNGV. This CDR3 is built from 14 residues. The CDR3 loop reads CASSFVDQTYEQYF. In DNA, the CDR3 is TGTGCCAGCAGCTTCGTGGACCAGACCTACGAGCAGTACTTC.

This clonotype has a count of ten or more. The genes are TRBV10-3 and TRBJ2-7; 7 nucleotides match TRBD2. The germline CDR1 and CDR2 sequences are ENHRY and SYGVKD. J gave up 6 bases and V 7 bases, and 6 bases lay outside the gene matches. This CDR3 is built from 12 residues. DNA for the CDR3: TGTGCCATCAATGGCGGGAGTGGCGAGCAGTACTTC. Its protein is CAINGGSGEQYF.

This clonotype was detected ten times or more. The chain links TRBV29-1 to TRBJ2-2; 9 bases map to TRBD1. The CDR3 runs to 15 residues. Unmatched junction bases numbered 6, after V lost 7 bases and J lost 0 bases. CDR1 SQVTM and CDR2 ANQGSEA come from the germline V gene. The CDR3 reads CSGRQGVANTGELFF. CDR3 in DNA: TGCAGCGGACGACAGGGGGTCGCGAACACCGGGGAGCTGTTTTTT.

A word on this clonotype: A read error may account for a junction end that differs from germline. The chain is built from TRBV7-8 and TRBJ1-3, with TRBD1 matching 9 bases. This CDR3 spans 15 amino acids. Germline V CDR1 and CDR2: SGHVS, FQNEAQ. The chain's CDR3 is CAGLGTGKNGSTIYF. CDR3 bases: TGTGCCGGATTGGGGACAGGGAAGAATGGAAGCACCATATATTTT.

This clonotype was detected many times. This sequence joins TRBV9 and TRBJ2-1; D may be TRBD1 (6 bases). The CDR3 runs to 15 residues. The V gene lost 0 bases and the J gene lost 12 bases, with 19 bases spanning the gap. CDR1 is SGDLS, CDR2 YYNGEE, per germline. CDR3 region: CASSVGTVTNEGQFF. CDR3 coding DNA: TGTGCCAGCAGCGTAGGGACAGTCACCAATGAAGGGCAGTTCTTC.

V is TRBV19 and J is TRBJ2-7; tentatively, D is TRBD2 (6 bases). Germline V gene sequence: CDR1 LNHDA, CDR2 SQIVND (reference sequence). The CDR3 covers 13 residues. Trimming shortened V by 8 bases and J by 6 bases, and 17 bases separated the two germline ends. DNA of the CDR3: TGTGCCAGTGGGCGGGGTTTAGGGTTCGAGCAGTACTTC. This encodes CASGRGLGFEQYF.

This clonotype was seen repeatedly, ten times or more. The CDR3 DNA is TGTGCCTGGAGCCGGGGGCCTTACAATGAGCAGTTCTTC. Protein: CAWSRGPYNEQFF. The chain links TRBV30 to TRBJ2-1, with D tentatively TRBD1 or TRBD2 (6 bases each). Per germline, CDR1 GTSNPN and CDR2 SVGIG (reference sequence). The V end lost 3 bases, the J end lost 4 bases, and 10 bases lay between the germline ends. This CDR3 region has 13 residues. The whole variable domain, remainder taken from reference TRBV30 and TRBJ2-1, is SQTIHQWPATLVQPVGSPLSLECTVEGTSNPNLYWYRQAAGRGLQLLFYSVGIGQISSEVPQNLSASRPQDRQFILSSKKLLLSDSGFYLCAWSRGPYNEQFFGPGTRLTVL.